These 31 T cell receptor beta chains were all obtained from the same sample, sequenced in a study of T cell responses to AZD1222 COVID-19 vaccine. Sequenced by immunoSEQ multiplex PCR; TCRdb stores in-frame clones only, minus some. Of tens of thousands of clones in the sample, more than 75% are singletons; the top ten hold around an eighth. The material was peripheral blood, obtained 28 days after the second AZD1222 dose. The receptors derive from an adult who received the AZD1222 COVID-19 vaccine.

The chain couples TRBV7-2 to TRBJ2-1, with 8 bases that match TRBD2. The trim removed 5 bases at V and 7 bases at J, leaving 7 bases unmatched. The germline V gene encodes CDR1 SGHTA and CDR2 FQGNSA. This CDR3 contains 14 residues. The CDR3 DNA is TGTGCCAGCAGCCGCCCTAGCGGGTCGAATGAGCAGTTCTTC. Protein sequence: CASSRPSGSNEQFF.

The genes are TRBV29-1 and TRBJ1-2; TRBD1 is a possible D gene (5 bases). Trimming removed 3 bases at V and 3 bases at J, with 11 bases between. Germline-derived CDR1 and CDR2 are SQVTM and ANQGSEA. The CDR3 is made up of 13 amino acids. The CDR3 DNA sequence: TGCAGCGTTGAGCCGGTGGGGGACTATGGCTACACCTTC. Protein sequence: CSVEPVGDYGYTF. The variable domain in full, completed from reference TRBV29-1 and TRBJ1-2, reads SAVISQKPSRDICQRGTSLTIQCQVDSQVTMMFWYRQQPGQSLTLIATANQGSEATYESGFVIDKFPISRPNLTFSTLTVSNMSPEDSSIYLCSVEPVGDYGYTFGSGTRLTVV.

The chain combines TRBV5-1 with TRBJ2-1; 8 nucleotides match TRBD2. Germline lookup yields CDR1 SGHRS and CDR2 YFSETQ. The CDR3 extends over 20 amino acids. Trimming removed 0 bases from V and 0 bases from J; junction bases left unmatched: 14. The CDR3 DNA is TGCGCCAGCAGCTTGGGACTCCCAATTACTAGCGGAAGCTCCTACAATGAGCAGTTCTTC. Its translation: CASSLGLPITSGSSYNEQFF.

This sequence joins TRBV4-1 and TRBJ2-7; TRBD2 matches 10 bases. This CDR3 spans 14 amino acids. Germline trimming cut 4 bases from V and 7 bases from J; bases unmatched to any gene: 7. The germline V gene has CDR1 MGHRA and CDR2 YSYEKL. The CDR3 DNA follows: TGCGCCAGCAGCCCCGGGGTAGCGGGAGGAGAGCAGTACTTC. Translated: CASSPGVAGGEQYF.

In this sample, this clone turned up once. CDR3: CASNLAGGLDEQFF. The CDR3 nucleotides read TGTGCCAGCAACCTAGCGGGAGGGCTTGATGAGCAGTTCTTC. The chain carries TRBV5-4 and TRBJ2-1, with 12 nucleotides matching TRBD2. Germline CDR1 SGHNT, CDR2 YYREEE (reference sequence). V trimming: 6 bases; J trimming: 8 bases; junction bases outside the gene matches: 6. This CDR3 is 14 amino acids long.

V is TRBV19 and J is TRBJ1-2; 9 bases match TRBD1. V dropped 6 bases and J dropped 5; count of bases not matched to a gene: 1. The CDR3 contains 12 residues. Germline assignment: CDR1 LNHDA and CDR2 SQIVND (reference sequence). CDR3 in DNA: TGTGCCAGTAGGACAGGGGGATATGGCTACACCTTC. Translation: CASRTGGYGYTF.

This chain connects TRBV5-1 to TRBJ1-1; D is uncertain. V was cut by 0 bases and J by 5 bases, with 11 bases left in between. CDR1 and CDR2 (germline): SGHRS, YFSETQ. The CDR3 is 14 residues long. CDR3 sequence (DNA): TGCGCCAGCAGCTTGGGTACAGCGGGGACTGAAGCTTTCTTT. It is translated as CASSLGTAGTEAFF.

The chain carries TRBV19 and TRBJ2-5, with 9 bases that match TRBD1. The CDR3 is 15 residues long. Germline-derived CDR1 and CDR2 are LNHDA and SQIVND (reference sequence). V shed 10 bases and J 4 bases; nucleotides not matched to a gene: 13. CDR3 protein: CATSDRGGWGETQYF. The CDR3 DNA is TGTGCCACCTCGGACAGGGGAGGATGGGGAGAGACCCAGTACTTC. Combining the CDR3 with reference TRBV19 and TRBJ2-5 gives the whole variable domain DGGITQSPKYLFRKEGQNVTLSCEQNLNHDAMYWYRQDPGQGLRLIYYSQIVNDFQKGDIAEGYSVSREKKESFPLTVTSAQKNPTAFYLCATSDRGGWGETQYFGPGTRLLVL.

The rearrangement joins TRBV18 to TRBJ2-5; D ambiguous. The CDR3 totals 11 residues. The germline V gene encodes CDR1 KGHSH and CDR2 LQKENI. The V end lost 5 bases, the J end lost 2 bases, and 3 bases lay between the germline ends. The CDR3 DNA follows: TGTGCCAGCTCATCGCAAGAGACCCAGTACTTC. It specifies CASSSQETQYF.

This clone was counted a single time. This chain links TRBV2 with TRBJ2-2; no firm D call. Germline V CDR1 and CDR2: SNHLY, FYNNEI. The CDR3 totals 12 residues. The V and J ends lost 6 bases and 5 bases respectively, with 7 bases between them. CDR3 amino acids: CASRELTGELFF. In DNA form, the CDR3 reads TGTGCCAGCAGGGAACTTACCGGGGAGCTGTTTTTT.

The chain couples TRBV30 to TRBJ1-3; D not resolved. Germline assignment: CDR1 GTSNPN and CDR2 SVGIG (reference sequence). V lost 1 base and J lost 2, with 0 bases in between. CDR3 length: 11 amino acids. The CDR3 DNA follows: TGTGCCTGGAGTGCTGGAAACACCATATATTTT. Its protein product is CAWSAGNTIYF.

The chain combines TRBV5-4 with TRBJ2-5; 9 bases fit TRBD1. Looked up from germline, CDR1 is SGHNT and CDR2 is YYREEE (reference sequence). The length of the CDR3 is 14 residues. The junction had 8 bases not matched to a gene; V was cut back by 6 bases and J by 5 bases. CDR3: CASTGTGSDETQYF. DNA of the CDR3: TGTGCCAGCACCGGGACAGGGTCAGATGAGACCCAGTACTTC.

The rearrangement joins TRBV27 to TRBJ2-1, with D perhaps matching TRBD2 (8 bases). Trimming shortened V by 3 bases and J by 6 bases, and 18 bases separated the two germline ends. Germline V gene lookup returns CDR1 MNHEY and CDR2 SMNVEV (reference sequence). This CDR3 is built from 16 residues. The CDR3 sequence: CASSFGGAGQSNEQFF. CDR3 nucleotide sequence: TGTGCCAGCAGTTTCGGGGGGGCGGGACAGAGCAATGAGCAGTTCTTC.

This clone is a singleton in its sample. This sequence joins TRBV7-8 and TRBJ1-1; TRBD1 matches 10 bases. With V trimmed by 5 bases and J by 1 base, 10 bases remained unmatched. This CDR3 is built from 17 residues. Germline lookup yields CDR1 SGHVS and CDR2 FQNEAQ. DNA for the CDR3: TGTGCCAGCAGCCTAAGGGACAGGGGAGAAGGGAACACTGAAGCTTTCTTT. This gives the protein CASSLRDRGEGNTEAFF.

V gene TRBV27 combines with J gene TRBJ1-2, with D possibly TRBD1 on 5 matching bases. CDR1 MNHEY and CDR2 SMNVEV come from the germline V gene (reference sequence). V lost 3 bases to trimming and J lost 8 bases, with 10 bases between them. The CDR3 is made up of 12 amino acids. The CDR3 region is CASSFDRRGYTF. The DNA of the CDR3 is TGTGCCAGCAGTTTCGACAGAAGAGGCTACACCTTC.

In its sample, this clone was seen a few times. V gene TRBV7-9 combines with J gene TRBJ2-1; D call uncertain. Germline V gene lookup returns CDR1 SEHNR and CDR2 FQNEAQ (reference sequence). V lost 3 bases to trimming and J lost 7 bases, with 10 bases between them. The CDR3 contains 13 residues. The DNA for the CDR3 is TGTGCCAGCAGCTTGGGTAGTAGTAATGAGCAGTTCTTC. Translation: CASSLGSSNEQFF.

This clone has only one observation. This CDR3 is also generated by other DNA sequences in the sample. The chain recombines TRBV27 with TRBJ2-7; 8 bases match TRBD1. CDR3 length: 14 residues. Per germline, CDR1 MNHEY and CDR2 SMNVEV (reference sequence). V gave up 3 bases and J gave up 2 bases; unmatched junction bases: 3. As DNA, the CDR3 is TGTGCCAGCAGTTTGGCGACAGGGGCCTACGAGCAGTACTTC. Protein product: CASSLATGAYEQYF.

J is TRBJ2-1 and V is TRBV7-2; TRBD1 or TRBD2 may be the D gene (6 bases each). V lost 7 bases to trimming and J lost 7 bases, with 20 bases between them. This CDR3 is 15 amino acids long. Germline V gene data show CDR1 as SGHTA and CDR2 as FQGNSA. The CDR3: CASTGFGGGANEQFF. The CDR3 coding sequence is TGTGCCAGCACCGGCTTTGGAGGGGGTGCAAATGAGCAGTTCTTC.

In its sample, this clone was seen a few times. The chain uses TRBV5-6 and TRBJ2-7; D is unresolved. The CDR3 extends over 13 amino acids. Trimming cost V 2 bases and J 2 bases, with 8 bases left between them. Per germline, CDR1 SGHDT and CDR2 YYEEEE. The CDR3 nucleotides are TGTGCCAGCAGCTTCAGCTCAACCTACGAGCAGTACTTC. Amino acids: CASSFSSTYEQYF.

The chain joins TRBV5-1 to TRBJ2-7, with TRBD1 as a possible D gene (5 bases). The CDR3 consists of 15 residues. Trimming pared 0 bases from V and 1 base from J, leaving 11 bases between. Germline lookup yields CDR1 SGHRS and CDR2 YFSETQ. The CDR3 protein is CASSLAAQGSYEQYF. In DNA form, the CDR3 reads TGCGCCAGCAGCTTGGCCGCGCAGGGTTCCTACGAGCAGTACTTC.

This sequence joins TRBV29-1 and TRBJ2-1; 11 positions match TRBD2. Germline values: CDR1 SQVTM, CDR2 ANQGSEA. The CDR3 runs to 16 residues. Trimming cost V 1 base and J 4 bases; bases outside gene matches: 6. CDR3 in DNA: TGCAGCGTTGAAGTCCTAGGGACTAGCGGTTACAATGAGCAGTTCTTC. Translating it yields CSVEVLGTSGYNEQFF.

In its sample, this clone was seen once. The chain employs TRBV2 and TRBJ1-2, with D perhaps TRBD1 (5 bases). The germline V and J ends were trimmed by 7 bases and 6 bases, with 18 bases remaining between them. The CDR3 runs to 14 residues. Germline assignment: CDR1 SNHLY and CDR2 FYNNEI. Here the CDR3 DNA reads TGTGCCAGCATTGGGGCGGGACTCATTCATGGCTACACCTTC. This sequence encodes CASIGAGLIHGYTF.

This clone appeared a few times. This sequence joins TRBV12-1 and TRBJ2-7; TRBD1 is taken as the D call from the table, unchecked against the DNA. TRBV12-1 is labeled a pseudogene. The CDR3 is made up of 15 amino acids. As DNA, the CDR3 is TGTGCCAGCAGTCCCACTTCGGGACAGAGCTACGAGCAGTACTTC. Translated: CASSPTSGQSYEQYF.

The rearrangement uses TRBV6-6 and TRBJ2-7, with 7 bases aligning to TRBD2. Germline-derived CDR1 and CDR2 are MNHNY and SVGAGI (reference sequence). The CDR3 is 12 residues long. V shed 6 bases and J 2 bases; nucleotides not matched to a gene: 1. CDR3 protein: CASSGLAYEQYF. The CDR3 DNA follows: TGTGCCAGCAGCGGACTAGCCTACGAGCAGTACTTC.

The chain joins TRBV28 to TRBJ2-1, with 7 positions matching TRBD1. V shed 3 bases, J shed 8 bases, and the junction held 10 bases outside the gene matches. This CDR3 region has 15 residues. Germline CDR1 is MDHEN and CDR2 is SYDVKM. The DNA of the CDR3 is TGTGCCAGCAGTTTGGGCAGGGGGATGTGGGATGAGCAGTTCTTC. Translation gives CASSLGRGMWDEQFF.

The chain carries TRBV5-1 and TRBJ2-7; 9 bases agree with TRBD1. CDR3 size: 16 residues. V was pared by 0 bases and J by 3 bases, with 7 bases of the junction left unmatched. The germline V gene has CDR1 SGHRS and CDR2 YFSETQ. The CDR3 nucleotides read TGCGCCAGCAGCTTGGCTCCGACAGGGGGGAACTACGAGCAGTACTTC. It codes for CASSLAPTGGNYEQYF.

The rearrangement joins TRBV27 to TRBJ1-4; TRBD1 matches at 9 bases. The trim removed 5 bases at V and 6 bases at J, leaving 4 bases unmatched. Germline CDR1 is MNHEY and CDR2 is SMNVEV (reference sequence). This CDR3 spans 14 amino acids. CDR3 in DNA: TGTGCCAGCAGTAGACAGGGGGGATATGAAAAACTGTTTTTT. Its translation: CASSRQGGYEKLFF. The full variable domain, in which reference TRBV27 and TRBJ1-4 provide the parts outside the CDR3, is EAQVTQNPRYLITVTGKKLTVTCSQNMNHEYMSWYRQDPGLGLRQIYYSMNVEVTDKGDVPEGYKVSRKEKRNFPLILESPSPNQTSLYFCASSRQGGYEKLFFGSGTQLSVL.

The chain couples TRBV4-3 to TRBJ1-4; 8 nucleotides line up with TRBD1. The trim removed 1 base at V and 8 bases at J, leaving 9 bases unmatched. The germline V gene has CDR1 LGHNA and CDR2 YSLEER. The CDR3 covers 16 residues. CDR3: CASSQVGTGRVEKLFF. The CDR3 nucleotides are TGCGCCAGCAGCCAAGTCGGGACAGGAAGGGTCGAAAAACTGTTTTTT.

The chain is built from TRBV28 and TRBJ2-7; D remains ambiguous. The CDR3 totals 15 residues. Trimming shortened V by 3 bases and J by 6 bases, and 18 bases separated the two germline ends. From germline, CDR1 is MDHEN and CDR2 SYDVKM. The CDR3 region has the DNA TGTGCCAGCAGTTTTGGTGTGGAGTTTCCCTCCGAGCAGTACTTC. Its protein is CASSFGVEFPSEQYF. The full variable domain, completed using reference TRBV28 and TRBJ2-7, is DVKVTQSSRYLVKRTGEKVFLECVQDMDHENMFWYRQDPGLGLRLIYFSYDVKMKEKGDIPEGYSVSREKKERFSLILESASTNQTSMYLCASSFGVEFPSEQYFGPGTRLTVT.

The chain employs TRBV23-1 and TRBJ1-2; D is unresolved. TRBV23-1 is an ORF for which the function is uncertain. The CDR3 sequence is 13 residues long. Trimming shortened V by 0 bases and J by 4 bases, and 6 bases separated the two germline ends. The CDR3 DNA sequence: TGCGCCAGCAGTCAATCGAGAAGCTATGGCTACACCTTC. The encoded protein is CASSQSRSYGYTF.

The CDR3 sequence is CASSHPGQRNEQYF. DNA for the CDR3: TGTGCCAGTAGCCACCCGGGACAGAGAAACGAGCAGTACTTC. The genes are TRBV19 and TRBJ2-7; 7 bases match TRBD1. The CDR3 contains 14 residues. From germline, CDR1 is LNHDA and CDR2 SQIVND (reference sequence). With V trimmed by 6 bases and J by 5 bases, 10 bases remained unmatched.